Given below is one TCR beta chain in context. What it recognizes is unknown. The data originate from a study of tumor-infiltrating lymphocytes in localized non-small cell lung cancer. This table comes from immunoSEQ multiplex PCR, and its TCRdb copy is limited to in-frame clones, with some not included. The sample has some 16,000 clones; approximately 62% are singletons. Germline V lookup: CDR1 SGHRS, CDR2 YFSETQ. The CDR3 is 15 amino acids. V lost 5 bases and J lost 3; bases outside the gene matches: 10. Study-wide findings and caveats: Recurrence-free survival showed no association with tumor T-cell fraction.

The TCR sequence derives from a human donor with non-small cell lung cancer. The sequenced sample was lung tumor tissue. The chain couples TRBV5-1 to TRBJ1-2; 7 bases match TRBD1. DNA for the CDR3: TGCGCCAGCAGGGCAGGGGGGAATTTTGACTATGGCTACACCTTC. It codes for CASRAGGNFDYGYTF. The whole variable domain, remainder taken from reference TRBV5-1 and TRBJ1-2, is KAGVTQTPRYLIKTRGQQVTLSCSPISGHRSVSWYQQTPGQGLQFLFEYFSETQRNKGNFPGRFSGRQFSNSRSEMNVSTLELGDSALYLCASRAGGNFDYGYTFGSGTRLTVV.